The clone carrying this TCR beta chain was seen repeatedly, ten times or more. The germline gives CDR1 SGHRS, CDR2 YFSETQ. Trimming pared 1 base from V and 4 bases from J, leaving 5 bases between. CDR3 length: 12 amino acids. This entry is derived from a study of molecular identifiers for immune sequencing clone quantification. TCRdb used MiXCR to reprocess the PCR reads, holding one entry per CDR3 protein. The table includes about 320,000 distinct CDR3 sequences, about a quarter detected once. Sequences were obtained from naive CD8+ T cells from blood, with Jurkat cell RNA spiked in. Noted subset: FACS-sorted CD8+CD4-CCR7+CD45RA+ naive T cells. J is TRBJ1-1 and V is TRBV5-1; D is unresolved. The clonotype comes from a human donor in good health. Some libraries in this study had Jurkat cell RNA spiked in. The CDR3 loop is CASSLYGTEAFF. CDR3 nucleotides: TGCGCCAGCAGCTTGTATGGCACTGAAGCTTTCTTT.